The clone carrying this TCR beta chain was counted many times. Its antigen is not known. This entry comes from a study of T cells after posttransplantation cyclophosphamide. Treatment was busulfan-fludarabine conditioning, a marrow graft, and cyclophosphamide on days +3 and +4. Libraries were prepared by immunoSEQ multiplex PCR; TCRdb keeps only in-frame clonotypes and omits some of them. This sample carries 6,000 to 8,000 clones, none of them present only once. Study results and caveats: Donor CD8+ memory clones often dominated recipient blood repertoires at later times.

This sample comprised PBMCs, obtained after an allogeneic stem cell transplant with post-transplant cyclophosphamide. The sequence derives from a male patient between 25 and 39 years old who received an allogeneic stem cell transplant from an unrelated donor, was CMV-positive, and had acute and chronic GVHD. Among the T cells, some may be from the graft donor.

The CDR3 DNA sequence: TGTGCCAGCATACTTATAGCGGGTTATTCACCCCTCCACTTT. This gives the protein CASILIAGYSPLHF. The rearrangement uses TRBV2 and TRBJ1-6; D unclear. The germline gives CDR1 SNHLY, CDR2 FYNNEI. Trimming took off 7 bases at V and 8 bases at J, with 15 bases between the two ends. This CDR3 comprises 14 residues. Full variable domain (outside the CDR3, taken from reference TRBV2 and TRBJ1-6): EPEVTQTPSHQVTQMGQEVILRCVPISNHLYFYWYRQILGQKVEFLVSFYNNEISEKSEIFDDQFSVERPDGSNFTLKIRSTKLEDSAMYFCASILIAGYSPLHFGNGTRLTVT.